A single sample gave rise to the 28 T cell receptor beta chains below, sequenced in a study of OX40 agonist ivuxolimab in advanced cancers. The data were produced by immunoSEQ multiplex PCR, yet TCRdb's version contains in-frame clones alone and is incomplete. Found here are 55,000 to 70,000 clones, around 83% of them singletons; the top ten hold about 4.5%. Sequences were derived from CD4+ or CD8+ T cells sorted from blood, sampled in a trial of the OX40 agonist ivuxolimab. These receptor sequences come from an adult with an advanced solid tumor such as melanoma, head and neck, liver or kidney cancer.

The chain joins TRBV7-3 to TRBJ2-1; 10 bases line up with TRBD2. Germline loops: CDR1 SGHTA, CDR2 FQGTGA. The CDR3 spans 16 residues. After removal of 0 bases from V and 9 bases from J, the junction contained 8 bases not matched to a gene. The CDR3 reads CASSLTRAGGPGEQFF. The CDR3 DNA reads TGTGCCAGCAGCTTAACCCGAGCGGGAGGGCCTGGTGAGCAGTTCTTC.

The V call is TRBV30, the J call TRBJ1-2, with TRBD1 identical over 11 bases. CDR3 length: 11 residues. CDR1 GTSNPN and CDR2 SVGIG come from the germline V gene (reference sequence). V shed 5 bases, J shed 7 bases, and the junction held 0 bases outside the gene matches. Here the CDR3 reads CAWGTGGGYTF. Written as DNA, the CDR3 is TGTGCCTGGGGGACAGGGGGTGGCTACACCTTC.

CDR3 bases: TGTGCCAGCAGCTCGACACAGGGGACTAACTATGGCTACACCTTC. This sequence encodes CASSSTQGTNYGYTF. This rearrangement joins TRBV11-2 to TRBJ1-2, with 7 bases matching TRBD1. The CDR3 totals 15 residues. CDR1 SGHAT and CDR2 FQNNGV come from the germline V gene. Trimming took 4 bases from V and 0 from J; bases not matched to a gene: 5.

CDR3 nucleotides: TGTGCCAGTAGTATGGAGAGGAACACTGAAGCTTTCTTT. It codes for CASSMERNTEAFF. This chain joins TRBV19 and TRBJ1-1; the D is unclear. Germline loops: CDR1 LNHDA, CDR2 SQIVND (reference sequence). This CDR3 contains 13 residues. The ends were cut back, 3 bases at V and 1 base at J, with 6 bases in the middle.

V and J are TRBV19 and TRBJ2-6, with 11 bases aligning to TRBD2. The CDR3 consists of 16 residues. Germline trimming cut 7 bases from V and 0 bases from J; bases unmatched to any gene: 2. Germline CDR1 and CDR2: LNHDA and SQIVND (reference sequence). Here the CDR3 reads CASTLAGVSGANVLTF. DNA for the CDR3: TGTGCCAGTACACTAGCGGGGGTCTCTGGGGCCAACGTCCTGACTTTC.

J is TRBJ2-7 and V is TRBV6-1; D possibly corresponds to TRBD2 (7 bases). Trimming cost V 6 bases and J 2 bases, with 17 bases left between them. The CDR3 spans 15 residues. CDR1 and CDR2 from the germline V gene are MNHNS and SASEGT. The CDR3 sequence is CASSDMGGATYEQYF. The DNA of the CDR3 is TGTGCCAGCAGCGACATGGGGGGGGCAACCTACGAGCAGTACTTC.

The J gene is TRBJ1-4, the V gene TRBV5-1; 8 bases agree with TRBD1. The CDR3 spans 16 residues. After removal of 4 bases from V and 5 bases from J, the junction contained 10 bases not matched to a gene. Per germline, CDR1 SGHRS and CDR2 YFSETQ. The CDR3 region is CASSPDGQGGNEKLFF. CDR3 bases: TGCGCCAGCAGCCCCGATGGACAGGGAGGGAATGAAAAACTGTTTTTT.

CDR3 in DNA: TGTGCCAGCAGTGAAAATACCAGGGGCCGAAACTATGGCTACACCTTC. This gives the protein CASSENTRGRNYGYTF. The J gene is TRBJ1-2, the V gene TRBV6-1; TRBD1 might be the D (6 bases). This CDR3 is 16 amino acids long. The germline V and J ends were trimmed by 2 bases and 2 bases, with 15 bases remaining between them. Germline V gene data show CDR1 as MNHNS and CDR2 as SASEGT.

V usage is TRBV6-1 and J usage is TRBJ1-6; 9 nucleotides match TRBD1. Losses at the gene ends were 0 bases for V and 8 bases for J; bases not matched to a gene: 5. The CDR3 is made up of 16 amino acids. The V gene's germline CDR1 is MNHNS and CDR2 SASEGT. CDR3 sequence (DNA): TGTGCCAGCAGTGAAGCCGCGGGACAGGGTGATTCACCCCTCCACTTT. Translating it yields CASSEAAGQGDSPLHF.

This clone appeared a single time. V gene TRBV19 combines with J gene TRBJ1-5, with TRBD1 as a possible D gene (6 bases). This CDR3 region has 16 residues. Germline loops: CDR1 LNHDA, CDR2 SQIVND (reference sequence). V lost 0 bases to trimming and J lost 2 bases, with 11 bases between them. In DNA, the CDR3 is TGTGCCAGTAGTATAGATAAAAGGACAGGCAATCAGCCCCAGCATTTT. Its translation: CASSIDKRTGNQPQHF.

This clone is a singleton in its sample. The chain recombines TRBV6-6 with TRBJ2-5; either TRBD1 or TRBD2 may fit D (5 bases each). CDR3 length: 13 residues. Trimming removed 6 bases from V and 2 bases from J, with 10 bases in between. Germline values: CDR1 MNHNY, CDR2 SVGAGI (reference sequence). CDR3 coding DNA: TGTGCCAGCAGCGGGACGTTGCAAGAGACCCAGTACTTC. Residues: CASSGTLQETQYF.

The chain has TRBV6-6 and TRBJ2-7; D remains unclear. Between the trimmed V and J ends, which lost 6 bases and 0 bases, there was a span of 15 bases. Germline-derived CDR1 and CDR2 are MNHNY and SVGAGI (reference sequence). The CDR3 length is 15 residues. CDR3 DNA: TGTGCCAGCAGCTCAGGAGAATTCCACTCCTACGAGCAGTACTTC. Amino acids: CASSSGEFHSYEQYF.

The chain links TRBV19 to TRBJ2-1, with D perhaps matching TRBD2 (6 bases). In germline, CDR1 is LNHDA, CDR2 SQIVND (reference sequence). This CDR3 region has 13 residues. Trimming cost V 4 bases and J 7 bases, with 11 bases left between them. The CDR3 DNA reads TGTGCCAGTAGTACTCACGGGGGTAATGAGCAGTTCTTC. It specifies CASSTHGGNEQFF.

This clone turned up a few times. This chain joins TRBV28 and TRBJ2-7, with D possibly being TRBD1 (6 bases). CDR1 and CDR2 from the germline V gene are MDHEN and SYDVKM. V lost 5 bases to trimming and J lost 1 base, with 12 bases between them. The CDR3 is 14 amino acids. The CDR3 sequence: CASSPWTESYEQYF. The CDR3, as DNA: TGTGCCAGCAGTCCCTGGACAGAGTCCTACGAGCAGTACTTC.

V is TRBV19 and J is TRBJ2-3, with TRBD1 as a possible D gene (6 bases). There are 15 residues in the CDR3. Trimming left V 1 base short and J 0 bases short, with 8 bases between. The V gene's germline CDR1 is LNHDA and CDR2 SQIVND (reference sequence). The CDR3 here is CASSIGQVSTDTQYF. The CDR3 DNA reads TGTGCCAGTAGTATAGGACAGGTTAGCACAGATACGCAGTATTTT.

There are a few counts of this clone. The V and J genes are TRBV2 and TRBJ1-6; 8 bases map to TRBD1. CDR1 is SNHLY, CDR2 FYNNEI, per germline. The J segment lost 7 bases and the V segment lost 6 bases, leaving 2 bases of the junction unmatched. The CDR3 covers 13 residues. CDR3 sequence (DNA): TGTGCCAGCAGGGACAGGGAGAATTCACCCCTCCACTTT. This gives the protein CASRDRENSPLHF. Variable domain in full (rest from reference TRBV2 and TRBJ1-6): EPEVTQTPSHQVTQMGQEVILRCVPISNHLYFYWYRQILGQKVEFLVSFYNNEISEKSEIFDDQFSVERPDGSNFTLKIRSTKLEDSAMYFCASRDRENSPLHFGNGTRLTVT.

The rearrangement links TRBV6-5 to TRBJ1-5; D is uncertain. The CDR3 totals 12 residues. The V gene's germline CDR1 is MNHEY and CDR2 SVGAGI. The ends were cut back, 8 bases at V and 7 bases at J, with 12 bases in the middle. CDR3 sequence: CASGQEKQPQHF. The DNA for the CDR3 is TGTGCCAGCGGGCAGGAGAAGCAGCCCCAGCATTTT.

This rearrangement joins TRBV2 to TRBJ2-1; no reliable D call. Trimming pared 4 bases from V and 0 bases from J, leaving 7 bases between. This CDR3 has 14 residues. Germline V CDR1 and CDR2: SNHLY, FYNNEI. The CDR3 region is CASSVGSSYNEQFF. The DNA of the CDR3 is TGTGCCAGCAGTGTTGGAAGCTCCTACAATGAGCAGTTCTTC.

The CDR3 bases are TGCGCCAGCAGCTTCCTACAGGGGATTTTTAACGGGGAGCTGTTTTTT. It codes for CASSFLQGIFNGELFF. The rearrangement links TRBV5-1 to TRBJ2-2; 7 bases fit TRBD1. The V and J ends lost 2 bases and 7 bases, in that order; junction bases with no gene match: 11. The CDR3 runs 16 residues. The germline V gene encodes CDR1 SGHRS and CDR2 YFSETQ.

In its sample, this clone ranks as medium-sized. CDR3 protein: CASSPKASGSGPYEQYF. The CDR3 DNA reads as TGTGCCAGCAGCCCAAAAGCTAGCGGGAGTGGCCCCTACGAGCAGTACTTC. The chain couples TRBV7-9 to TRBJ2-7; TRBD2 matches at 10 bases. V lost 5 bases to trimming and J lost 2 bases; unmatched junction nucleotides: 12. Germline V lookup: CDR1 SEHNR, CDR2 FQNEAQ (reference sequence). The CDR3 sequence is 17 residues long. Based on the CDR3 plus reference TRBV7-9 and TRBJ2-7, the full variable domain is DTGVSQNPRHKITKRGQNVTFRCDPISEHNRLYWYRQTLGQGPEFLTYFQNEAQLEKSRLLSDRFSAERPKGSFSTLEIQRTEQGDSAMYLCASSPKASGSGPYEQYFGPGTRLTVT.

V usage is TRBV14 and J usage is TRBJ2-7; D not resolved. Germline V gene lookup returns CDR1 SGHDN and CDR2 FVKESK. The CDR3 spans 13 residues. Deletions cut 1 base from V and 7 bases from J, with 11 bases between. The chain's CDR3 is CASSQAGLREQYF. CDR3 DNA sequence: TGTGCCAGCAGCCAAGCCGGGTTAAGGGAGCAGTACTTC.

In its sample, this clone was seen a few times. The chain carries TRBV11-2 and TRBJ1-5; the D gene is possibly TRBD1 (5 bases). The germline V gene has CDR1 SGHAT and CDR2 FQNNGV. The CDR3 has 15 amino acids. Deletions cut 5 bases from V and 2 bases from J, with 13 bases between. Here the CDR3 DNA reads TGTGCCAGCAGCCTAAGTCCGGGGGGCAATCAGCCCCAGCATTTT. This gives the protein CASSLSPGGNQPQHF.

The CDR3: CASSERETQYF. CDR3 nucleotides: TGTGCCAGCAGTGAACGAGAGACCCAGTACTTC. The V and J genes are TRBV6-1 and TRBJ2-5; D is ambiguous. Trimming cost V 2 bases and J 4 bases, with 2 bases left between them. Germline CDR1 is MNHNS and CDR2 is SASEGT. The CDR3 has 11 amino acids.

This clone has only one observation. The V gene is TRBV6-1, the J gene TRBJ2-5; TRBD2 aligns across 9 bases. J gave up 4 bases and V 4 bases, and 7 bases lay outside the gene matches. CDR3 length equals 15 residues. In germline, CDR1 is MNHNS, CDR2 SASEGT. CDR3 DNA: TGTGCCAGCAGTGCGGCGGGAGGGTTGCGAGAGACCCAGTACTTC. Translated: CASSAAGGLRETQYF.

For this clone: This sample also contains other DNA sequences that code for the same CDR3. The chain carries TRBV9 and TRBJ1-2; 8 bases fit TRBD1. Germline loops: CDR1 SGDLS, CDR2 YYNGEE. Trimming took 4 bases from V and 8 from J; bases not matched to a gene: 7. This CDR3 is built from 13 residues. The CDR3 bases are TGTGCCAGCAGCCCACGGACAGGGCGAGGCTACACCTTC. Translating gives CASSPRTGRGYTF.

The chain couples TRBV28 to TRBJ1-6, with 8 bases matching TRBD1. Germline lookup yields CDR1 MDHEN and CDR2 SYDVKM. After removal of 8 bases from V and 10 bases from J, the junction contained 7 bases not matched to a gene. This CDR3 is 13 amino acids long. CDR3: CASRGQGRSPLHF. CDR3 DNA sequence: TGTGCCAGCCGCGGACAGGGCAGGTCACCCCTCCACTTT.

This clone was seen a few times. Mismatch with germline at one junction end may stem from a read error. The chain has TRBV27 and TRBJ2-2, with 7 bases aligning to TRBD1. CDR1 and CDR2 (germline): MNHEY, SMNVEV (reference sequence). This CDR3 region has 16 residues. This CDR3 reads CASSLSRDSEHRGAVF. The CDR3 nucleotides are TGTGCCAGCAGTTTATCTCGGGACAGCGAACACCGGGGAGCTGTTTTT.

The chain employs TRBV9 and TRBJ1-6; D unresolved. V shed 0 bases and J shed 7 bases, with 5 bases lying between them. Germline CDR1 SGDLS, CDR2 YYNGEE. The CDR3 consists of 13 residues. CDR3 DNA sequence: TGTGCCAGCAGCGTAGTAAGCAATTCACCCCTCCACTTT. It is translated as CASSVVSNSPLHF.